The entry below describes one T cell receptor (beta chain). A read error may account for a junction end that differs from germline. These data are taken from a study of cytomegalovirus exposure and HLA in healthy donors. Sequencing was performed with immunoSEQ multiplex PCR; in TCRdb, only in-frame clones are kept and a portion is missing. The sample has 66,000 or so clones, 95% to 98% seen once. This TCR derives from a woman between 18 and 29 years old in good health and CMV-seropositive. Source material: PBMCs.

The CDR3 nucleotides read TGTGCTAGCAGCTCTGGAGGGGAAAATTCACCCCTCCACTTT. Amino acids: CASSSGGENSPLHF. The chain couples TRBV7-7 to TRBJ1-6, with D perhaps TRBD1 (5 bases). CDR3 length: 14 amino acids. Per germline, CDR1 SSHAT and CDR2 FNYEAQ (reference sequence).